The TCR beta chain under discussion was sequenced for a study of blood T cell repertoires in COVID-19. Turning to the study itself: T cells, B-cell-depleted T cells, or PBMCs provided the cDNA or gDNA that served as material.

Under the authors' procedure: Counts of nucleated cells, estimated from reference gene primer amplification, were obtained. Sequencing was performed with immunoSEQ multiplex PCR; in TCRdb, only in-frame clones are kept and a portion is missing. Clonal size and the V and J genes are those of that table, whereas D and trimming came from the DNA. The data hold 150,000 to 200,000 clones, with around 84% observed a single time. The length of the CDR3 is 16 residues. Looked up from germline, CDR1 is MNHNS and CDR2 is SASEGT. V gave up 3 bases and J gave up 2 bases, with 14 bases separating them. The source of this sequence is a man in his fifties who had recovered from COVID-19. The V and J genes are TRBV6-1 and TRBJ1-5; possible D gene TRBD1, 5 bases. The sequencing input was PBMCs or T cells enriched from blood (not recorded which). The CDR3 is CASSEVGGMGNQPQHF. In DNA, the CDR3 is TGTGCCAGCAGTGAGGTGGGGGGTATGGGCAATCAGCCCCAGCATTTT.